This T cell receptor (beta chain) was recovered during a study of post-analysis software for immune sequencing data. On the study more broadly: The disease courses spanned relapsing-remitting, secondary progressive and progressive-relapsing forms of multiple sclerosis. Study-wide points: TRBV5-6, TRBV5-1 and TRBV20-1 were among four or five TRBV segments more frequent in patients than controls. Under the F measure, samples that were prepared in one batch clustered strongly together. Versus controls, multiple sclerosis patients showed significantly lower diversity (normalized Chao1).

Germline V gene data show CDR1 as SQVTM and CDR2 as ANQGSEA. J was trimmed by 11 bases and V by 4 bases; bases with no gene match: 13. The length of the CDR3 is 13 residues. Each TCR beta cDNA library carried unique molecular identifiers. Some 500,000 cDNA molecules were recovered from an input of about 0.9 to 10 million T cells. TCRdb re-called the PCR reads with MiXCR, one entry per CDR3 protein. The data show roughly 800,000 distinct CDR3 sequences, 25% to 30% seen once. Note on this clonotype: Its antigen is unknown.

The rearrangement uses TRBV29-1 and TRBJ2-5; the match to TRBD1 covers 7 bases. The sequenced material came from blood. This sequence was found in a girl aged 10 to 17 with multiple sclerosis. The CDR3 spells CSVGKTGNFEQYF. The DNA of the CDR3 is TGCAGCGTTGGGAAGACAGGGAATTTTGAGCAGTACTTC.